This T cell receptor (beta chain) was identified during a study of T cell responses to AZD1222 COVID-19 vaccine. Study conclusions and caveats: Along spike, vaccine-associated CD4 TCRs were found throughout, with dominance at 160-218 and 743-854. Most donors were white British and more were female, and clonal diversity was possibly underestimated. At baseline, just a handful of AZD1222 recipients tested seropositive. Sampling that yielded the repertoires occurred only after the peak T cell response.

Produced via immunoSEQ multiplex PCR; TCRdb's table is partial and in-frame only. The table has 100,000 to 150,000 clones, about nine tenths seen once. Germline assignment: CDR1 SGHAT and CDR2 FQNNGV. The CDR3 has 16 residues. V was pared by 6 bases and J by 2 bases, with 12 bases of the junction left unmatched. Turning to this clone: The antigen is unknown.

The specimen comprised peripheral blood, sampled on day 0 of AZD1222 vaccination. The gene calls are TRBV11-2 and TRBJ2-7; 8 positions agree with TRBD2. The TCR was taken from an adult in good health. The CDR3: CASRQPGGKPPYEQYF. For the CDR3, the DNA is TGTGCCAGCAGACAACCGGGGGGGAAGCCACCCTACGAGCAGTACTTC.